These 3 T cell receptor beta chains originate from one sample sequenced in a study of blood T cells in healthy people across ages. With a J-beta primer mix and a sample-barcoded 5' primer, a second PCR ran about 7 to 12 cycles. MiXCR was run by TCRdb on the 5' RACE reads, yielding one entry per CDR3 protein. The table includes about 2 million distinct CDR3 sequences, about 50% detected once. Input material: blood. Every receptor here comes from a woman aged 35 to 49 in good health.

This clonotype was seen once. The V call is TRBV29-1, the J call TRBJ1-1; D is unclear. The CDR3 sequence is 12 residues long. The germline V gene has CDR1 SQVTM and CDR2 ANQGSEA. V dropped 3 bases and J dropped 3 bases, with 8 bases sitting between them. The CDR3 loop reads CSVDRWDTEAFF. DNA for the CDR3: TGCAGCGTTGATCGGTGGGACACTGAAGCTTTCTTT.

J is TRBJ1-2 and V is TRBV7-2; D possibly corresponds to TRBD1 (6 bases). This CDR3 comprises 12 residues. The V end was cut by 6 bases, the J end by 7 bases, with 12 bases between. Germline CDR1 is SGHTA and CDR2 is FQGNSA. The chain's CDR3 is CASRQGQSGYTF. The CDR3 nucleotides are TGTGCCAGCAGACAAGGACAGTCTGGCTACACCTTC.

This clonotype was seen only a few times. This chain connects TRBV29-1 to TRBJ2-5, with a possible D match to TRBD1 (6 bases). Gene TRBJ2-7 matches the end of the DNA better, so the J call may be wrong. The CDR3 is made up of 12 amino acids. The germline CDR1 and CDR2 sequences are SQVTM and ANQGSEA. In DNA form, the CDR3 reads TGCAGCGTTGGGTGGGGGCCCTACGAGCAGTACTTC. Translated: CSVGWGPYEQYF.